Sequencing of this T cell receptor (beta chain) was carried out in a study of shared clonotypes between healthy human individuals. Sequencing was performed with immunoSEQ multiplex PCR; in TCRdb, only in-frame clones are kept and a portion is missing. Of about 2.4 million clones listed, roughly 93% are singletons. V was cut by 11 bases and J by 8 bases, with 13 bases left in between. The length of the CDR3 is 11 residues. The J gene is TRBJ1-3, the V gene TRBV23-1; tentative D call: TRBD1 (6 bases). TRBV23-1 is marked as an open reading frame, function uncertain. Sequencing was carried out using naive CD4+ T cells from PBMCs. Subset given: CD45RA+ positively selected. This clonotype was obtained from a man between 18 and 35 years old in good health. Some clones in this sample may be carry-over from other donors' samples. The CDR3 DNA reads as TGCGCCGTAGTCGGGGGCGACACCATATATTTT. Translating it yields CAVVGGDTIYF.